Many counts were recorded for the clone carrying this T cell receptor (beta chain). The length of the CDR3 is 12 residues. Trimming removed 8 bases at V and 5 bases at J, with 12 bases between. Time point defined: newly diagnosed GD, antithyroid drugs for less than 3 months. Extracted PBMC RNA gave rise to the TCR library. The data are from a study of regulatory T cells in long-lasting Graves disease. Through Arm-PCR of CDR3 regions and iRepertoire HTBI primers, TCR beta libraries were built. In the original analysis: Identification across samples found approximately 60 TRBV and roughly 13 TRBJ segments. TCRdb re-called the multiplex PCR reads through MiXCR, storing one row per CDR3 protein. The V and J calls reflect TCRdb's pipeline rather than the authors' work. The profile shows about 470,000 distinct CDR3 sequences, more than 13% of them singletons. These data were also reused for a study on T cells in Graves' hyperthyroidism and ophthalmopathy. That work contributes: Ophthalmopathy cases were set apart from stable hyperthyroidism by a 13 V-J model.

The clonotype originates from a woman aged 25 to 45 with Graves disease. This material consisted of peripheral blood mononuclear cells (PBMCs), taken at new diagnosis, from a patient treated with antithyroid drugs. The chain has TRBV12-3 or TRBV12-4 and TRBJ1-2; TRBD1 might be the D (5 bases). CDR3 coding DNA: TGTGCCAGCCGCGGGACGCCTTATGGCTACACCTTC. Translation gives CASRGTPYGYTF.